The 12 T cell receptor beta chains below all came from one sample that was sequenced in a study of Ad26.COV2.S vaccination and SARS-CoV-2 variants. Only in-frame clones appear in the TCRdb table, and some are missing; sequencing was by immunoSEQ multiplex PCR. Among some 290,000 clones, around 83% were seen once, and the ten largest hold 1.9%. As to treatment: about 20 received Ad26.COV2.S at low or high dose, single or two shots; five or six received placebo; per-sample allocation not given. Sampling was performed 63 days after the first vaccine or placebo injection. The material was peripheral blood, obtained in a trial of Ad26.COV2.S vaccine versus placebo. The receptors here all came from a person between 18 and 65 years old who received the Ad26.COV2.S COVID-19 vaccine or a placebo.

In this sample, this clone turned up a few times. V usage is TRBV2 and J usage is TRBJ1-5; possibly TRBD1 for D (5 bases). V gave up 4 bases and J gave up 2 bases, with 12 bases separating them. Germline-derived CDR1 and CDR2 are SNHLY and FYNNEI. This CDR3 has 15 residues. Here the CDR3 reads CASSVGGVGNQPQHF. As DNA, the CDR3 is TGTGCCAGCAGTGTGGGGGGAGTGGGCAATCAGCCCCAGCATTTT.

This chain joins TRBV10-1 and TRBJ2-3; the D is unclear. CDR1 is WNHNN and CDR2 is SYGVQD in the germline V gene (reference sequence). This CDR3 has 13 amino acids. V was trimmed by 2 bases and J by 6 bases, leaving 9 bases between them. This CDR3 reads CASSEEGLDTQYF. The DNA of the CDR3 is TGCGCCAGCAGTGAGGAAGGGTTGGATACGCAGTATTTT.

V gene TRBV7-2 combines with J gene TRBJ1-2; D unresolved. CDR3 length: 14 residues. The germline V gene encodes CDR1 SGHTA and CDR2 FQGNSA. Trimming stripped 5 bases from V and 5 bases from J, with 15 bases between. Here the CDR3 reads CASSPERGAYGYTF. The CDR3 DNA reads TGTGCCAGCAGCCCCGAGCGGGGAGCTTATGGCTACACCTTC.

The chain carries TRBV5-4 and TRBJ2-1; TRBD1 or TRBD2 may be the D gene (7 bases each). V was trimmed by 1 base and J by 1 base, leaving 12 bases between them. The CDR3 runs to 16 residues. Germline loops: CDR1 SGHNT, CDR2 YYREEE (reference sequence). The CDR3 nucleotides read TGTGCCAGCAGCTTGCCAGGGGGGGGGTCCTACAATGAGCAGTTCTTC. Translating it yields CASSLPGGGSYNEQFF.

This chain uses TRBV7-2 with TRBJ1-5; no clear D gene. V was trimmed by 5 bases and J by 0 bases, leaving 23 bases between them. The V gene's germline CDR1 is SGHTA and CDR2 FQGNSA. The CDR3 loop spans 19 amino acids. DNA of the CDR3: TGTGCCAGCAGCGCAACGGGCCGCCCCAGCCTTTATAGCAATCAGCCCCAGCATTTT. Its protein is CASSATGRPSLYSNQPQHF. The full variable domain, completed using reference TRBV7-2 and TRBJ1-5, is GAGVSQSPSNKVTEKGKDVELRCDPISGHTALYWYRQSLGQGLEFLIYFQGNSAPDKSGLPSDRFSAERTGGSVSTLTIQRTQQEDSAVYLCASSATGRPSLYSNQPQHFGDGTRLSIL.

The chain recombines TRBV4-3 with TRBJ2-7; D might be TRBD1 (6 bases). The ends were cut back, 1 base at V and 5 bases at J, with 15 bases in the middle. Germline values: CDR1 LGHNA, CDR2 YSLEER. CDR3 size: 15 residues. The CDR3 DNA reads as TGCGCCAGCAGCCAAGGGGGGCATGGGGTAAACGAGCAGTACTTC. Translation gives CASSQGGHGVNEQYF.

CDR3 amino acids: CASSPLGGVDGYTF. Written as DNA, the CDR3 is TGTGCCAGCTCCCCTTTAGGGGGCGTAGATGGCTACACCTTC. J is TRBJ1-2 and V is TRBV18; 7 nucleotides match TRBD1. The CDR3 length is 14 residues. V lost 6 bases and J lost 6; bases outside the gene matches: 10. Germline V gene lookup returns CDR1 KGHSH and CDR2 LQKENI.

The chain couples TRBV30 to TRBJ2-7, with D perhaps TRBD1 or TRBD2 (5 bases each). With 3 bases removed from V and 5 bases from J, the gap between germline ends came to 23 bases. Germline CDR1 and CDR2: GTSNPN and SVGIG (reference sequence). This CDR3 has 16 residues. CDR3 bases: TGTGCCTGGAGAGCCATCAGGGACCTACCCGGGGACGAGCAGTACTTC. Protein product: CAWRAIRDLPGDEQYF.

This clone was observed once. The rearrangement joins TRBV9 to TRBJ2-1; D remains unclear. CDR3 length: 15 amino acids. The germline V gene encodes CDR1 SGDLS and CDR2 YYNGEE. V was clipped by 0 bases and J by 7 bases, with 14 bases between them. CDR3 DNA: TGTGCCAGCAGCGTAGGGAGAGCTGATCCGAATGAGCAGTTCTTC. This sequence encodes CASSVGRADPNEQFF.

This rearrangement joins TRBV3-1 (or the pseudogene TRBV3-2) to TRBJ1-5, with D hard to call. The CDR3 runs to 17 residues. Looked up from germline, CDR1 is LGHDT and CDR2 is YNNKEL (reference sequence). V shed 3 bases and J shed 0 bases, with 15 bases lying between them. The CDR3 here is CASSQARLGNSNQPQHF. As DNA, the CDR3 is TGTGCCAGCAGCCAGGCCCGACTTGGAAATAGCAATCAGCCCCAGCATTTT.

V and J are TRBV7-2 and TRBJ1-6, with TRBD1 as a possible D gene (6 bases). This CDR3 has 15 residues. The V end lost 6 bases, the J end lost 7 bases, and 16 bases lay between the germline ends. The germline V gene encodes CDR1 SGHTA and CDR2 FQGNSA. The DNA for the CDR3 is TGTGCCAGCAGGTATACAGGGTTTGGGAATTCACCCCTCCACTTT. Translating it yields CASRYTGFGNSPLHF.

The chain recombines TRBV6-5 with TRBJ2-3, with 9 bases lining up with TRBD2. V lost 7 bases to trimming and J lost 5 bases; unmatched junction nucleotides: 10. The CDR3 totals 15 residues. CDR1 is MNHEY and CDR2 is SVGAGI in the germline V gene. In nucleotides, the CDR3 is TGTGCCAGCAATGGGCTGCGGGGGGGCCAAGATACGCAGTATTTT. It specifies CASNGLRGGQDTQYF.